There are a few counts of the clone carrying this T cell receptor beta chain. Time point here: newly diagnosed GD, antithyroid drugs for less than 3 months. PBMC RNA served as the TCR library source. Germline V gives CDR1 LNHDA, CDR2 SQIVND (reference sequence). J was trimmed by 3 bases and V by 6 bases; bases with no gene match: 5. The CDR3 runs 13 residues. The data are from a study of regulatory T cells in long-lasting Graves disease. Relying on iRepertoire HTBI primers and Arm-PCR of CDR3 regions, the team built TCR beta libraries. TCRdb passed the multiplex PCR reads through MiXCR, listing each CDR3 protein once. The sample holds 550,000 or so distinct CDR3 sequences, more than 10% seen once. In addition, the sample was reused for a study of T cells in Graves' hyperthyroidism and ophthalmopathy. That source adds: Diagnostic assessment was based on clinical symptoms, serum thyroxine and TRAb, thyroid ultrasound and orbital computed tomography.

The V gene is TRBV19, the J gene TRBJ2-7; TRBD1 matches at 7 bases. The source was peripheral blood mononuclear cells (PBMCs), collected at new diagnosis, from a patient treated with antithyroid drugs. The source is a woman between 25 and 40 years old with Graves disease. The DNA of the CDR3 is TGTGCCAGTAGCCGGGACAGATTCTACGAGCAGTACTTC. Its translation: CASSRDRFYEQYF. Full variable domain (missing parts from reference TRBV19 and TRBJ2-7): DGGITQSPKYLFRKEGQNVTLSCEQNLNHDAMYWYRQDPGQGLRLIYYSQIVNDFQKGDIAEGYSVSREKKESFPLTVTSAQKNPTAFYLCASSRDRFYEQYFGPGTRLTVT.